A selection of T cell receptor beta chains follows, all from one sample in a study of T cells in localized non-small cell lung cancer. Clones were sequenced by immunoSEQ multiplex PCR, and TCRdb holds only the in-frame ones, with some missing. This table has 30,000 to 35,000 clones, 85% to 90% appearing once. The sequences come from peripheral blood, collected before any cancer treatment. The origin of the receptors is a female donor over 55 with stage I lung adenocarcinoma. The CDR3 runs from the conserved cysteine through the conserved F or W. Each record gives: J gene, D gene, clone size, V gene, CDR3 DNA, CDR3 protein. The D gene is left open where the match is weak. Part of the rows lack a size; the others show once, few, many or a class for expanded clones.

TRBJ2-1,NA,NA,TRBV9,TGTGCCAGCAGCGTAGCTCCGGCTAGTAAGGGCAATGAGCAGTTCTTC,CASSVAPASKGNEQFF
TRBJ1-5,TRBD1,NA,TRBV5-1,TGCGCCAGCAGCCCAGGGACAGGGCGTAGCAATCAGCCCCAGCATTTT,CASSPGTGRSNQPQHF
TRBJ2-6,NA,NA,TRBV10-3,TGTGCCATCAAGGGGGGGGCGTTCTCTGGGGCCAACGTCCTGACTTTC,CAIKGGAFSGANVLTF
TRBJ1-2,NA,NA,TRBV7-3,TGTGCCAGCAGCTTATCGTGGTCTGGGGATGGCTACACCTTC,CASSLSWSGDGYTF
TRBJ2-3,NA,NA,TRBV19,TGTGCCAGTAGTCGTGGACCACCCACAGATACGCAGTATTTT,CASSRGPPTDTQYF
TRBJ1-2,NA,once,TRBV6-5,TGTGCCAGCAGTTCAACGGCTAACTATGGCTACACCTTC,CASSSTANYGYTF
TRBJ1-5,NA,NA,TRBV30,TGTGCCTGGAGTGGAGGGTCGACGTCAGGGGCTAATCAGCCCCAGCATTTT,CAWSGGSTSGANQPQHF
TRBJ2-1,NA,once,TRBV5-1,TGCGCCAGCAGCTTGGAGGTGAGCGGTTACAATGAGCAGTTCTTC,CASSLEVSGYNEQFF
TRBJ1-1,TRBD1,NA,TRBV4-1,TGCGCCAGCAAGGGACAGGGGACTCTCATGAACACTGAAGCTTTCTTT,CASKGQGTLMNTEAFF
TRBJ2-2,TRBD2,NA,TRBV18,TGTGCCAGCTCACCTGAGGCTAGCGGGACGGGAACCGGGGAGCTGTTTTTT,CASSPEASGTGTGELFF
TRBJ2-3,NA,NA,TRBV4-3,TGCGCCAGCAGCCAAGATGTCCGAGTGGATACGCAGTATTTT,CASSQDVRVDTQYF